Described below is a single T cell receptor (beta chain) sequence and its context. Antigen unknown. The data belong to a study of radiation and T cells in renal cell carcinoma. General study points: In blood, top tumor clones expanded by 2 weeks, shrinking by 4. No pretreatment tumor biopsies were available for baseline clonotypes.

Time point denoted: baseline pretreatment blood. Documented treatment: 15 Gy SBRT to primary tumor, nephrectomy 4 weeks later. Clear cell pathology was present in this patient's renal cell carcinoma. This CDR3 contains 13 residues. Trimming took off 7 bases at V and 4 bases at J, with 11 bases between the two ends. Germline values: CDR1 MNHNY, CDR2 SVGAGI (reference sequence). The table came from immunoSEQ multiplex PCR; TCRdb's copy has only in-frame clones and leaves some out. This table has nearly 50,000 clones, around 83% appearing once. The sequence was obtained from a woman between 65 and 79 years old with renal cell carcinoma. The material was blood, obtained from a patient whose treatment included radiotherapy and nephrectomy. This chain connects TRBV6-6 to TRBJ1-5, with D possibly being TRBD1 (5 bases). Written as DNA, the CDR3 is TGTGCCAGCAAGGGGAGAGAAAATCAGCCCCAGCATTTT. Protein: CASKGRENQPQHF.